Included here is one T cell receptor (beta chain) sequence, with context. The data were produced by immunoSEQ multiplex PCR, yet TCRdb's version contains in-frame clones alone and is incomplete. The data show about 2 million clones, around 95% seen once. This record comes from a study of shared clonotypes between healthy human individuals. The CDR3 is 15 amino acids. This receptor was taken from a man aged 18-30 years in good health. The sample comprised naive CD4+ T cells sorted from blood. Subset noted: CD45RA+ positively selected. The rearrangement uses TRBV21-1 and TRBJ2-7; the table's D call of TRBD2 was not tested on the DNA. TRBV21-1 is noted as a pseudogene. This CDR3 reads CASSPRRADSNEQYF. In nucleotides, the CDR3 is TGTGCCAGCAGCCCACGGCGCGCCGACTCGAACGAGCAGTACTTC.